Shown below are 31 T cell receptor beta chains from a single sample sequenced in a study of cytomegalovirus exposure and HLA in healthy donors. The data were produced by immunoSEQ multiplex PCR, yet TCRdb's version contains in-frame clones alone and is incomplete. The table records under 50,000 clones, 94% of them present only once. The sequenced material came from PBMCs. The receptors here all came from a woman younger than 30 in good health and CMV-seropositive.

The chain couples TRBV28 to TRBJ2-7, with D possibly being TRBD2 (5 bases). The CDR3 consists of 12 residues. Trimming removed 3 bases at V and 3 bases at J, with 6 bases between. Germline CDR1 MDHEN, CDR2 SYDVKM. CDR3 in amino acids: CASSLAGYEQYF. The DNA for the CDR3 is TGTGCCAGCAGTTTGGCGGGCTACGAGCAGTACTTC.

This CDR3 is CASSRSGPTYEQYF. As DNA, the CDR3 is TGTGCCAGCAGCCGCAGCGGGCCAACCTACGAGCAGTACTTC. The V gene is TRBV13, the J gene TRBJ2-7, with D possibly matching TRBD2 (6 bases). The CDR3 extends over 14 amino acids. V lost 5 bases, J lost 2 bases, and 13 bases lay in between. Germline V CDR1 and CDR2: PRHDT, FYEKMQ (reference sequence).

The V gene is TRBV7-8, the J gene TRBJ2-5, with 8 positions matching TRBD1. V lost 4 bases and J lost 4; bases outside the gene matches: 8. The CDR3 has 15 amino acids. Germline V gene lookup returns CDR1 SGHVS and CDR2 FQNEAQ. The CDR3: CASSSDRVTTETQYF. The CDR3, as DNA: TGTGCCAGCAGCTCGGACAGGGTCACGACAGAGACCCAGTACTTC.

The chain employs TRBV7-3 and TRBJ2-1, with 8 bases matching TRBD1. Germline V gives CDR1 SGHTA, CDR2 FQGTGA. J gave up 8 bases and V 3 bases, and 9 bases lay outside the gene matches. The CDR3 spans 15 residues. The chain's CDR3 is CASSLGQALRDEQFF. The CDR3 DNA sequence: TGTGCCAGCAGCTTGGGACAGGCCCTCCGGGATGAGCAGTTCTTC.

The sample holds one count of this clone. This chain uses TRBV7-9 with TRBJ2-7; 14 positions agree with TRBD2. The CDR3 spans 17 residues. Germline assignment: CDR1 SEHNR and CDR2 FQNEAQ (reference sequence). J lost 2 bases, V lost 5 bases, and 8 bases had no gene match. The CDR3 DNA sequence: TGTGCCAGCAGCCACGGACTAGCGGGAGGAGGAACCTACGAGCAGTACTTC. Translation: CASSHGLAGGGTYEQYF.

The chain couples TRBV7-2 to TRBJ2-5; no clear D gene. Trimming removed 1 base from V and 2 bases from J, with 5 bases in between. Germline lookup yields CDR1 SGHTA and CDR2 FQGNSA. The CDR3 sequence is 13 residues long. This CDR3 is CASSLVPQETQYF. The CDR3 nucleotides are TGTGCCAGCAGCTTAGTCCCTCAAGAGACCCAGTACTTC.

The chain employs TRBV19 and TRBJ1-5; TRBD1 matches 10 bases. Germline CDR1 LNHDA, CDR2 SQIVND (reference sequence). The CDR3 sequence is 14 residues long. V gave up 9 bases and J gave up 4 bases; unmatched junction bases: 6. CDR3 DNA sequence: TGTGCCAGCCTTGGGGGACAGGGGAATCAGCCCCAGCATTTT. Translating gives CASLGGQGNQPQHF.

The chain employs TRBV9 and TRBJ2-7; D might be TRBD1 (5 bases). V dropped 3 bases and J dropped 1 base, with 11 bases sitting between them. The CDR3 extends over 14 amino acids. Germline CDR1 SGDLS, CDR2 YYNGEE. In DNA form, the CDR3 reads TGTGCCAGCAGCGCACACACAGGTTCCTACGAGCAGTACTTC. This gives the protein CASSAHTGSYEQYF.

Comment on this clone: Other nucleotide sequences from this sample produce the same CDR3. Here the CDR3 DNA reads TGTGCCAGCAGTCTGGGGACAGGGAGGTACGAGCAGTACTTC. Translating it yields CASSLGTGRYEQYF. The chain recombines TRBV27 with TRBJ2-7; 9 bases fit TRBD1. The germline V gene encodes CDR1 MNHEY and CDR2 SMNVEV (reference sequence). V shed 5 bases and J 4 bases; nucleotides not matched to a gene: 6. The CDR3 spans 14 residues.

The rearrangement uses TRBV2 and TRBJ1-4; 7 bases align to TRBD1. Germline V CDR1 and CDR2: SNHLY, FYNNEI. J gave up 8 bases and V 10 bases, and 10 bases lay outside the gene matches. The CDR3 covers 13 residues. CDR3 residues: CAIQQGIYEKLFF. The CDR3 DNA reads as TGTGCCATACAACAGGGGATTTACGAAAAACTGTTTTTT.

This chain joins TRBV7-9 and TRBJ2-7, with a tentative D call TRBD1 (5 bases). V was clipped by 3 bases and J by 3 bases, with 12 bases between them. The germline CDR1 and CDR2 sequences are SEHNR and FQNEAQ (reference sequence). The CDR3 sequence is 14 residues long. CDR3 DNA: TGTGCCAGCAGCTTTTCCGGACAAAACTACGAGCAGTACTTC. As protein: CASSFSGQNYEQYF.

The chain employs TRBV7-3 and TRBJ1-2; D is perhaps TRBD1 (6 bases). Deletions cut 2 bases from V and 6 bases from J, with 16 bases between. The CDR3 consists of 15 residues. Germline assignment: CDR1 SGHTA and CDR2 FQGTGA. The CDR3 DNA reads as TGTGCCAGCAGCTTATGGCCGGCGGGGGGCCATGGCTACACCTTC. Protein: CASSLWPAGGHGYTF. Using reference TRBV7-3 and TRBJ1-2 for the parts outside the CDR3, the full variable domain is GAGVSQTPSNKVTEKGKYVELRCDPISGHTALYWYRQSLGQGPEFLIYFQGTGAADDSGLPNDRFFAVRPEGSVSTLKIQRTERGDSAVYLCASSLWPAGGHGYTFGSGTRLTVV.

The CDR3 sequence is CASSSYRGVRTDTQYF. For the CDR3, the DNA is TGTGCCAGCAGTTCTTACAGGGGGGTAAGAACAGATACGCAGTATTTT. This chain uses TRBV6-5 with TRBJ2-3; 8 nucleotides agree with TRBD1. The CDR3 consists of 16 residues. The trim removed 4 bases at V and 3 bases at J, leaving 9 bases unmatched. The germline V gene encodes CDR1 MNHEY and CDR2 SVGAGI.

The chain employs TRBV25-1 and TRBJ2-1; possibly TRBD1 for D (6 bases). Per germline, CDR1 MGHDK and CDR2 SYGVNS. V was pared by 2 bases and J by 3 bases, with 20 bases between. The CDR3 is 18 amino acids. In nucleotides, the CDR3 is TGTGCCAGCAGTGAACTACCAGGGGCCCGCCCAGGCTACAATGAGCAGTTCTTC. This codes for CASSELPGARPGYNEQFF.

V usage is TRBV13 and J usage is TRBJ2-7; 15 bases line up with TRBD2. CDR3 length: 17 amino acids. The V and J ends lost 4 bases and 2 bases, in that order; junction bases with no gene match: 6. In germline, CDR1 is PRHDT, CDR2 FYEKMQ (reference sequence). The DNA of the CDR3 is TGTGCCAGCAGCTCTACCGGGACTAGCGGGAGGACCTACGAGCAGTACTTC. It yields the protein CASSSTGTSGRTYEQYF.

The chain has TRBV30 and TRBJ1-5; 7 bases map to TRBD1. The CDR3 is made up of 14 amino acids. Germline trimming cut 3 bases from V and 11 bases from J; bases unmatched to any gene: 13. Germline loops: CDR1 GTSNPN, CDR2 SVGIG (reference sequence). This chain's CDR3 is CAWSAGTVRMAQHF. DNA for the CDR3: TGTGCCTGGAGCGCTGGGACAGTGCGAATGGCCCAGCATTTT.

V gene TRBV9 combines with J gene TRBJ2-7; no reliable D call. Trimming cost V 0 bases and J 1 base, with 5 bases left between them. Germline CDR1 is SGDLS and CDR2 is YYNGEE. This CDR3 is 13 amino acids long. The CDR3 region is CASSVAQSYEQYF. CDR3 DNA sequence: TGTGCCAGCAGCGTAGCACAGTCCTACGAGCAGTACTTC.

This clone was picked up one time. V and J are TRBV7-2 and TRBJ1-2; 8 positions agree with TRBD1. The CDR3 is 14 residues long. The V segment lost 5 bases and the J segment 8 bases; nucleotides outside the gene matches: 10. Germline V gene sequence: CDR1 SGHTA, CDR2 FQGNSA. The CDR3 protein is CASSPPDRVGGYTF. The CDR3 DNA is TGTGCCAGCAGCCCACCGGACAGGGTCGGGGGCTACACCTTC.

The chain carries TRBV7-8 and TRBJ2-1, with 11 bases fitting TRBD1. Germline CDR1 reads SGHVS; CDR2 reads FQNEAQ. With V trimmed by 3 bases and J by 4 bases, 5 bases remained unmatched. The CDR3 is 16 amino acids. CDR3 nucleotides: TGTGCCAGCAGCTTGACGGACAGGGGGCTTTACAATGAGCAGTTCTTC. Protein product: CASSLTDRGLYNEQFF.

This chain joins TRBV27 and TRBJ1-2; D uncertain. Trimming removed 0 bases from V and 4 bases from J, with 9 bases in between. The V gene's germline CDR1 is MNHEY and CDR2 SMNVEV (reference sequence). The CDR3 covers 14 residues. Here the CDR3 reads CASSLSGDIYGYTF. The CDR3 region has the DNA TGTGCCAGCAGTTTATCGGGCGACATCTATGGCTACACCTTC.

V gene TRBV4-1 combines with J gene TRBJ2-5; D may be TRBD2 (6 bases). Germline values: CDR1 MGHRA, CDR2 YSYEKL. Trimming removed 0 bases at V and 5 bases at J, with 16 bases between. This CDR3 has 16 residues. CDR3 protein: CASSQDLGTRRETQYF. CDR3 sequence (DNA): TGCGCCAGCAGCCAAGATTTAGGGACTCGGAGGGAGACCCAGTACTTC.

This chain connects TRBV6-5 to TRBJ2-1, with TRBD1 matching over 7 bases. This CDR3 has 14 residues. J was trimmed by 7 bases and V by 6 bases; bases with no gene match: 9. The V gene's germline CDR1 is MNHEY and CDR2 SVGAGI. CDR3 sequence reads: CASRTGTVQNEQFF. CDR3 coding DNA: TGTGCCAGCAGGACAGGGACAGTCCAGAATGAGCAGTTCTTC.

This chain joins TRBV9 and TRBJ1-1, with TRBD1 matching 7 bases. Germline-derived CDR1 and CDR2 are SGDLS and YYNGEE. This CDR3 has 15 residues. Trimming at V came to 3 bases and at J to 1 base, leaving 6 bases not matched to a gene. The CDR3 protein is CASSAPGQPNTEAFF. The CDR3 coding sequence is TGTGCCAGCAGCGCCCCGGGACAGCCGAACACTGAAGCTTTCTTT. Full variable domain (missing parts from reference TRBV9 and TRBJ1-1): DSGVTQTPKHLITATGQRVTLRCSPRSGDLSVYWYQQSLDQGLQFLIQYYNGEERAKGNILERFSAQQFPDLHSELNLSSLELGDSALYFCASSAPGQPNTEAFFGQGTRLTVV.

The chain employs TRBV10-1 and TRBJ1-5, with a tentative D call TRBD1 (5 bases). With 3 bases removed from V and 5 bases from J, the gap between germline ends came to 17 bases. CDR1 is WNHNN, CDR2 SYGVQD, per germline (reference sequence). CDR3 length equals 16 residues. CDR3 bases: TGCGCCAGCAGTGAAGAGGCAGGGCCCTCCGATCAGCCCCAGCATTTT. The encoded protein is CASSEEAGPSDQPQHF.

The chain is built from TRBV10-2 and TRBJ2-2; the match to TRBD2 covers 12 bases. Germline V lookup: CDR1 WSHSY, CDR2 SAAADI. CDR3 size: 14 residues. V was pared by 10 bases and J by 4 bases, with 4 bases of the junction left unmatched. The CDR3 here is CATTSGSITGELFF. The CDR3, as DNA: TGCGCCACGACTAGCGGGAGTATCACCGGGGAGCTGTTTTTT.

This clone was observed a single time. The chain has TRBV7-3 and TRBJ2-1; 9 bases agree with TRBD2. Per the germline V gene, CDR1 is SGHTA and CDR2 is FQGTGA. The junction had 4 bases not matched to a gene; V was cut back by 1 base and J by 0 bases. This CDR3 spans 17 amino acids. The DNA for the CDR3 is TGTGCCAGCAGCTTAAAGCGGGAGGCGGGCTCCTACAATGAGCAGTTCTTC. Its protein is CASSLKREAGSYNEQFF.

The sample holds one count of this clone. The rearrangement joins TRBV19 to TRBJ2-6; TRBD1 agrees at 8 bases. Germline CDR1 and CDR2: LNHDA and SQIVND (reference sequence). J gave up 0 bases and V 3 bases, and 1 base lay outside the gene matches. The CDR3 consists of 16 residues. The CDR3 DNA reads TGTGCCAGTAGTATGGGACAGGCCTCTGGGGCCAACGTCCTGACTTTC. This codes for CASSMGQASGANVLTF.

CDR3 DNA: TGTGCCAGCAGCGTTAGCGGGACGAACACCGGGGAGCTGTTTTTT. Its protein product is CASSVSGTNTGELFF. V and J are TRBV9 and TRBJ2-2, with 8 bases identical to TRBD2. Germline CDR1 SGDLS, CDR2 YYNGEE. With 2 bases clipped from V and 0 bases from J, the junction kept 0 bases outside the gene matches. This CDR3 is 15 amino acids long.

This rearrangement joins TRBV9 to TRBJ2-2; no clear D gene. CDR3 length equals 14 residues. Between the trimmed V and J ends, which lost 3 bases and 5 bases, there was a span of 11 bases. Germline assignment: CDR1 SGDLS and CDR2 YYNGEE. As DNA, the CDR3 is TGTGCCAGCAGCGCCGTAGCTAGTACCGGGGAGCTGTTTTTT. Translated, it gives CASSAVASTGELFF.

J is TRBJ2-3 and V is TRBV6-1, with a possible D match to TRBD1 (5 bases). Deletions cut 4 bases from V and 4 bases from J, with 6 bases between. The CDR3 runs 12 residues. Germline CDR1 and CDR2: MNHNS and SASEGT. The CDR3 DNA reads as TGTGCCAGCAGTGGGGGCGCAGATACGCAGTATTTT. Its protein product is CASSGGADTQYF.

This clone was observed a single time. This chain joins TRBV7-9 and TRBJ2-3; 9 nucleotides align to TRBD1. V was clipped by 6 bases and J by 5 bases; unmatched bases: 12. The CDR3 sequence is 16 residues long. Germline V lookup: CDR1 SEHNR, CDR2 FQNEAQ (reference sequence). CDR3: CASRDNLQGAGDTQYF. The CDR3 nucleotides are TGTGCCAGCAGGGATAATCTACAGGGGGCCGGAGATACGCAGTATTTT.